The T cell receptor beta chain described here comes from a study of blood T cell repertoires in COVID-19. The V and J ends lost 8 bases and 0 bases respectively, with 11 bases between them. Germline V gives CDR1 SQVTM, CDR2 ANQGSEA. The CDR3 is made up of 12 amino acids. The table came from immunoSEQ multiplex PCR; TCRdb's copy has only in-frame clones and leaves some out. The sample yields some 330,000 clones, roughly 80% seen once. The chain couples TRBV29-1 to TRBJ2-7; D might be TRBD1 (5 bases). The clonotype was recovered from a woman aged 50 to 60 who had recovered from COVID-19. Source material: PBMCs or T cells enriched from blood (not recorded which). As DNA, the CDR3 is TGCAGCATCAGGGCGGACTCCTACGAGCAGTACTTC. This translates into CSIRADSYEQYF.